This TCR beta chain came from a study of T cell responses to AZD1222 COVID-19 vaccine. Overall study results and limits: Researchers report vaccine-associated CD4 TCRs spanning spike, with dominance at 160-218 and 743-854. Following two doses of AZD1222, Spike-specific TCR breadth and depth rose. Seropositivity was recorded at baseline in only a handful of AZD1222 recipients. No day 14 peak samples; only post-peak repertoires were characterized.

Germline V gene lookup returns CDR1 MDHEN and CDR2 SYDVKM. Trimming cost V 7 bases and J 3 bases; bases outside gene matches: 18. This CDR3 is built from 18 residues. The repertoire was sequenced with immunoSEQ multiplex PCR; TCRdb's copy has only in-frame clones and lacks some. The sample holds tens of thousands of clones, 88% seen once. This clone showed up just once. Its antigen remains unknown. The source was peripheral blood, collected 28 days after the second AZD1222 dose. The chain uses TRBV28 and TRBJ2-5; 9 bases are shared with TRBD2. The clonotype originates from an adult who received the AZD1222 COVID-19 vaccine. The CDR3 sequence is CASTTTLPGLALEETQYF. As DNA, the CDR3 is TGTGCCAGCACCACAACCCTCCCGGGACTAGCTTTAGAAGAGACCCAGTACTTC.